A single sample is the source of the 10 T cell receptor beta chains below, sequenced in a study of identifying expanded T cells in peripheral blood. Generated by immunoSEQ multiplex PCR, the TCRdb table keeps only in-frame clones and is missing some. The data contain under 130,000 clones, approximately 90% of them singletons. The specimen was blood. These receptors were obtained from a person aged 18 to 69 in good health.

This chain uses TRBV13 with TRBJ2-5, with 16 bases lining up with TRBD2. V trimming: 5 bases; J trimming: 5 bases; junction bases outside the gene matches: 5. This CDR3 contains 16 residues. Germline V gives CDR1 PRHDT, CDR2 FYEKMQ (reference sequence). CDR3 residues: CASSLGTSGGAETQYF. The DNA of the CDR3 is TGTGCCAGCAGCCTCGGGACTAGCGGGGGGGCTGAGACCCAGTACTTC. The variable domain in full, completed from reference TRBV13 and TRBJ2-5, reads AAGVIQSPRHLIKEKRETATLKCYPIPRHDTVYWYQQGPGQDPQFLISFYEKMQSDKGSIPDRFSAQQFSDYHSELNMSSLELGDSALYFCASSLGTSGGAETQYFGPGTRLLVL.

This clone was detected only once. In DNA, the CDR3 is TGTGCCAGCAGTTTAGGCGAGACCCCAGGGTTTCAGCCCCAGCATTTT. Encoded protein: CASSLGETPGFQPQHF. V is TRBV28 and J is TRBJ1-5; tentative D call: TRBD1 (5 bases). CDR3 size: 16 residues. V lost 2 bases and J 6 bases, leaving 17 bases between the germline ends. CDR1 MDHEN and CDR2 SYDVKM come from the germline V gene. Full variable domain (outside the CDR3, taken from reference TRBV28 and TRBJ1-5): DVKVTQSSRYLVKRTGEKVFLECVQDMDHENMFWYRQDPGLGLRLIYFSYDVKMKEKGDIPEGYSVSREKKERFSLILESASTNQTSMYLCASSLGETPGFQPQHFGDGTRLSIL.

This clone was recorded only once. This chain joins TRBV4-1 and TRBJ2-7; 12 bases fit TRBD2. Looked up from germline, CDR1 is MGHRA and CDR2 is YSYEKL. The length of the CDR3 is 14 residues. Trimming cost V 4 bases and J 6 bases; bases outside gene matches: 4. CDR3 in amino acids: CASSRTSGDAEQYF. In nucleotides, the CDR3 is TGCGCCAGCAGCCGGACTAGCGGGGACGCCGAGCAGTACTTC.

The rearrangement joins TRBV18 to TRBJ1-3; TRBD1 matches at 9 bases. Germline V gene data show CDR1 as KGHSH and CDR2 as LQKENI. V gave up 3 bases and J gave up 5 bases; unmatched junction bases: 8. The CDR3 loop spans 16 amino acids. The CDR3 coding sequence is TGTGCCAGCTCACCCTACACAGGGGGCTTCAGAAACACCATATATTTT. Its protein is CASSPYTGGFRNTIYF.

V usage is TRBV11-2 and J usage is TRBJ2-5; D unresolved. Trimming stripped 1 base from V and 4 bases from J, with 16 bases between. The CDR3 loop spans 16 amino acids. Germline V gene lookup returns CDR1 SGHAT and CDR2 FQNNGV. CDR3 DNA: TGTGCCAGCAGCTTAGGTGGCCTGGGTGGCGGAGAGACCCAGTACTTC. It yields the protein CASSLGGLGGGETQYF.

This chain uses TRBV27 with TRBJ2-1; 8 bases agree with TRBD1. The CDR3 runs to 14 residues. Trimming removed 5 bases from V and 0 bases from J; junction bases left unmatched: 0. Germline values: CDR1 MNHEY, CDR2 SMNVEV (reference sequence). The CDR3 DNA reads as TGTGCCAGCAGTACAGGGGGCTCCTACAATGAGCAGTTCTTC. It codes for CASSTGGSYNEQFF.

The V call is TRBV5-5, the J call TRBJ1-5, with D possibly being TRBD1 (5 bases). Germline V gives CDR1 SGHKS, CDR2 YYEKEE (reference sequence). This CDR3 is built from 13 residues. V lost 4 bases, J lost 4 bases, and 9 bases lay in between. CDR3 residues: CASSRDSNQPQHF. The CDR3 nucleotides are TGTGCCAGCAGCCGAGACAGTAATCAGCCCCAGCATTTT.

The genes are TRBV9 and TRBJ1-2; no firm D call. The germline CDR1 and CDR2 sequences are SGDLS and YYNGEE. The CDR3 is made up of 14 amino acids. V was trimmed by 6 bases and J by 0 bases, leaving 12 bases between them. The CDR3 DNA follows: TGTGCCAGCACCTTCGGGGAGGCTAACTATGGCTACACCTTC. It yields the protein CASTFGEANYGYTF.

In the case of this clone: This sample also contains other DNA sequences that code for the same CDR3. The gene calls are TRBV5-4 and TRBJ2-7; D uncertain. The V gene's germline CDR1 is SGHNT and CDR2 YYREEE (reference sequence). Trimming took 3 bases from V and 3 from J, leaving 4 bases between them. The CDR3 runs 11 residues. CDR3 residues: CASSSSYEQYF. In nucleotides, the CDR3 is TGTGCCAGCAGCTCAAGCTACGAGCAGTACTTC.

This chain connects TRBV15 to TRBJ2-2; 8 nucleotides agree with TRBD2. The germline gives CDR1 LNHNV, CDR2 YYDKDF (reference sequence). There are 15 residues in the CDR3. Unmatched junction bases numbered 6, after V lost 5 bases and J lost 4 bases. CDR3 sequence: CATSPGGGTTGELFF. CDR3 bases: TGTGCCACCAGCCCAGGCGGGGGGACCACCGGGGAGCTGTTTTTT.